Following are 25 T cell receptor beta chains from one sample sequenced in a study of technical replicates of blood from a few donors listed by TCRdb under 2017. The library was prepared using the immunoSEQ multiplex PCR assay. Here the immuneACCESS table is served through TCRdb, limited to in-frame sequences with V and J called. Missing clones are a known gap in these copies; in checked studies unresolved V genes cover under half, and the rest lacks a known reason. Across this sample there are roughly 80,000 clones, with about 91% seen only once. The ten top clones hold approximately 0.42% of the sample. The specimen sequenced was T cells isolated from PBMCs. The receptor source for this set is a human donor in good health.

This chain links TRBV18 with TRBJ1-1, with 10 nucleotides matching TRBD1. The germline CDR1 and CDR2 sequences are KGHSH and LQKENI. Losses at the gene ends were 3 bases for V and 4 bases for J; bases not matched to a gene: 5. This CDR3 has 15 amino acids. This CDR3 reads CASSPSGTGVTEAFF. As DNA, the CDR3 is TGTGCCAGCTCACCTTCCGGGACAGGGGTCACTGAAGCTTTCTTT.

The chain links TRBV7-6 to TRBJ1-1; 10 bases agree with TRBD1. CDR3 length equals 16 residues. V gave up 5 bases and J gave up 5 bases; unmatched junction bases: 11. CDR1 is SGHVS, CDR2 FNYEAQ, per germline. The CDR3 nucleotides are TGTGCCAGCAGCCCACGAAGAGGGACAGGGGATACTGAAGCTTTCTTT. Encoded protein: CASSPRRGTGDTEAFF.

This clone showed up just a few times. V and J are TRBV9 and TRBJ1-5; 8 bases line up with TRBD1. The germline CDR1 and CDR2 sequences are SGDLS and YYNGEE. The V segment lost 0 bases and the J segment 7 bases; nucleotides outside the gene matches: 6. The CDR3 is made up of 15 amino acids. The CDR3 loop is CASSVAGQGIQPQHF. In nucleotides, the CDR3 is TGTGCCAGCAGCGTAGCTGGACAGGGCATACAGCCCCAGCATTTT.

V gene TRBV7-7 combines with J gene TRBJ2-1; 13 nucleotides agree with TRBD2. Per the germline V gene, CDR1 is SSHAT and CDR2 is FNYEAQ (reference sequence). Germline trimming cut 5 bases from V and 12 bases from J; bases unmatched to any gene: 7. The CDR3 extends over 14 amino acids. CDR3 sequence reads: CASSTGLAGVRQFF. For the CDR3, the DNA is TGTGCCAGCAGCACTGGACTAGCGGGAGTACGGCAGTTCTTC.

The chain recombines TRBV9 with TRBJ2-1, with TRBD2 identical over 7 bases. Germline V CDR1 and CDR2: SGDLS, YYNGEE. CDR3 length: 13 amino acids. V lost 3 bases, J lost 9 bases, and 6 bases stayed unmatched. The CDR3 spells CASSEGGAGEQFF. CDR3 nucleotide sequence: TGTGCCAGCAGCGAGGGAGGGGCAGGTGAGCAGTTCTTC.

The chain is built from TRBV28 and TRBJ1-2; D possibly corresponds to TRBD1 (5 bases). The germline V gene has CDR1 MDHEN and CDR2 SYDVKM. The CDR3 loop spans 11 amino acids. Trimming took off 9 bases at V and 2 bases at J, with 7 bases between the two ends. The CDR3 bases are TGTGCCAGGACAGTAAACTATGGCTACACCTTC. Protein: CARTVNYGYTF.

The CDR3 spells CASSPTGETQYF. CDR3 bases: TGTGCCAGCTCACCGACAGGGGAGACCCAGTACTTC. This chain connects TRBV18 to TRBJ2-5, with 7 bases fitting TRBD1. The V gene end was trimmed by 3 bases and the J gene end by 5 bases; junction bases not matched to a gene: 0. Germline values: CDR1 KGHSH, CDR2 LQKENI. The CDR3 consists of 12 residues.

The chain combines TRBV5-4 with TRBJ1-2; 7 positions match TRBD1. V trimming: 4 bases; J trimming: 0 bases; junction bases outside the gene matches: 3. Germline V gives CDR1 SGHNT, CDR2 YYREEE (reference sequence). The CDR3 runs 14 residues. CDR3 bases: TGTGCCAGCAGCCCGACAGGGTCTAACTATGGCTACACCTTC. This sequence encodes CASSPTGSNYGYTF.

The rearrangement joins TRBV5-6 to TRBJ1-1; D unclear. Germline V gene data show CDR1 as SGHDT and CDR2 as YYEEEE. V lost 8 bases to trimming and J lost 3 bases, with 20 bases between them. This CDR3 comprises 15 residues. The CDR3 reads CASGERFADHTEAFF. The CDR3 nucleotides read TGTGCCAGTGGAGAGAGGTTTGCAGACCACACTGAAGCTTTCTTT.

This clone was counted at least ten times. The chain links TRBV28 to TRBJ1-1; TRBD1 aligns across 10 bases. Germline V gives CDR1 MDHEN, CDR2 SYDVKM. CDR3 length equals 15 residues. The ends lost 6 bases at V and 4 bases at J; junction bases unmatched: 8. The CDR3 DNA sequence: TGTGCCAGCAGCGCCGGGACAGGGGAGCTCACTGAAGCTTTCTTT. This translates into CASSAGTGELTEAFF.

The chain employs TRBV28 and TRBJ2-7, with D possibly being TRBD1 (5 bases). Germline V gene data show CDR1 as MDHEN and CDR2 as SYDVKM. Trimming removed 4 bases from V and 11 bases from J, with 12 bases in between. The CDR3 runs 11 residues. The CDR3 reads CASSSPGREYF. CDR3 sequence (DNA): TGTGCCAGCAGTTCGCCGGGCAGGGAGTACTTC.

V is TRBV9 and J is TRBJ2-3; tentatively, D is TRBD2 (5 bases). This CDR3 comprises 15 residues. The germline CDR1 and CDR2 sequences are SGDLS and YYNGEE. With 2 bases removed from V and 2 bases from J, the gap between germline ends came to 12 bases. The CDR3 sequence is CASSVEGSNTDTQYF. DNA for the CDR3: TGTGCCAGCAGCGTGGAAGGGAGTAACACAGATACGCAGTATTTT.

The chain couples TRBV6-5 to TRBJ1-2; tentative D call: TRBD1 (5 bases). This CDR3 is 13 amino acids long. The germline V gene encodes CDR1 MNHEY and CDR2 SVGAGI. Trimming left V 3 bases short and J 7 bases short, with 12 bases between. CDR3 loop: CASSYGQEVGYTF. The CDR3 nucleotides are TGTGCCAGCAGTTATGGACAAGAGGTTGGCTACACCTTC.

The chain recombines TRBV19 with TRBJ1-1, with D perhaps TRBD1 (5 bases). The germline gives CDR1 LNHDA, CDR2 SQIVND (reference sequence). This CDR3 contains 17 residues. Between the trimmed V and J ends, which lost 4 bases and 5 bases, there was a span of 23 bases. The CDR3 DNA reads as TGTGCCAGTAGTACCCTAGAAACCATCGGGGGAGGGACTGAAGCTTTCTTT. Translated: CASSTLETIGGGTEAFF. The full variable domain, rest sourced from reference TRBV19 and TRBJ1-1, is DGGITQSPKYLFRKEGQNVTLSCEQNLNHDAMYWYRQDPGQGLRLIYYSQIVNDFQKGDIAEGYSVSREKKESFPLTVTSAQKNPTAFYLCASSTLETIGGGTEAFFGQGTRLTVV.

The rearrangement uses TRBV19 and TRBJ2-7; 9 bases agree with TRBD1. The V gene end was trimmed by 5 bases and the J gene end by 3 bases; junction bases not matched to a gene: 8. CDR1 LNHDA and CDR2 SQIVND come from the germline V gene (reference sequence). This CDR3 contains 15 residues. CDR3 sequence reads: CASSLAGTGNYEQYF. The CDR3 coding sequence is TGTGCCAGTAGTCTAGCCGGGACAGGGAACTACGAGCAGTACTTC.

The rearrangement links TRBV2 to TRBJ2-7, with 7 bases that match TRBD1. Trimming cost V 9 bases and J 5 bases; bases outside gene matches: 7. Germline loops: CDR1 SNHLY, CDR2 FYNNEI. CDR3 length equals 12 residues. The CDR3 sequence is CARTGLRNEQYF. CDR3 DNA: TGTGCCAGGACAGGGCTTCGTAACGAGCAGTACTTC. The full variable domain, rest sourced from reference TRBV2 and TRBJ2-7, is EPEVTQTPSHQVTQMGQEVILRCVPISNHLYFYWYRQILGQKVEFLVSFYNNEISEKSEIFDDQFSVERPDGSNFTLKIRSTKLEDSAMYFCARTGLRNEQYFGPGTRLTVT.

The V and J genes are TRBV27 and TRBJ2-3, with 9 bases fitting TRBD2. This CDR3 spans 16 amino acids. Germline values: CDR1 MNHEY, CDR2 SMNVEV (reference sequence). The V and J ends lost 0 bases and 4 bases, in that order; junction bases with no gene match: 5. CDR3 sequence (DNA): TGTGCCAGCAGTTTATCCGTAGCGGGAGTCCCAGATACGCAGTATTTT. It yields the protein CASSLSVAGVPDTQYF.

This clone was picked up one time. The V call is TRBV15, the J call TRBJ2-7; D is undetermined. Germline V CDR1 and CDR2: LNHNV, YYDKDF (reference sequence). V was clipped by 1 base and J by 0 bases, with 13 bases between them. The CDR3 contains 16 residues. The CDR3 nucleotides read TGTGCCACCAGCAGAGGTTGGTTTGGTAGCTCCTACGAGCAGTACTTC. Its translation is CATSRGWFGSSYEQYF. Supplemented by reference TRBV15 and TRBJ2-7, the full variable domain reads DAMVIQNPRYQVTQFGKPVTLSCSQTLNHNVMYWYQQKSSQAPKLLFHYYDKDFNNEADTPDNFQSRRPNTSFCFLDIRSPGLGDTAMYLCATSRGWFGSSYEQYFGPGTRLTVT.

V is TRBV4-2 and J is TRBJ2-1, with 11 bases fitting TRBD2. The germline V gene encodes CDR1 LGHNA and CDR2 YNFKEQ. This CDR3 has 20 residues. V shed 0 bases, J shed 3 bases, and the junction held 13 bases outside the gene matches. Here the CDR3 reads CASSQDMGLAGGPLYNEQFF. The CDR3 DNA reads TGTGCCAGCAGCCAAGACATGGGGCTAGCGGGAGGCCCCCTCTACAATGAGCAGTTCTTC.

This chain links TRBV27 with TRBJ1-4; D possibly corresponds to TRBD1 (5 bases). The CDR3 consists of 15 residues. Germline V lookup: CDR1 MNHEY, CDR2 SMNVEV (reference sequence). V lost 5 bases, J lost 3 bases, and 13 bases lay in between. The CDR3 nucleotides are TGTGCCAGCAGTCCGGTGACAGCTGCTAATGAAAAACTGTTTTTT. Its translation is CASSPVTAANEKLFF.

The CDR3 is CATKDRGAYNEQFF. The CDR3 DNA is TGTGCCACAAAAGACAGGGGGGCTTACAATGAGCAGTTCTTC. The genes are TRBV19 and TRBJ2-1, with TRBD1 matching over 9 bases. V dropped 10 bases and J dropped 4; count of bases not matched to a gene: 8. Looked up from germline, CDR1 is LNHDA and CDR2 is SQIVND (reference sequence). The CDR3 consists of 14 residues. The whole variable domain, remainder taken from reference TRBV19 and TRBJ2-1, is DGGITQSPKYLFRKEGQNVTLSCEQNLNHDAMYWYRQDPGQGLRLIYYSQIVNDFQKGDIAEGYSVSREKKESFPLTVTSAQKNPTAFYLCATKDRGAYNEQFFGPGTRLTVL.

The chain links TRBV10-1 to TRBJ2-7; 8 bases align to TRBD1. The J segment lost 4 bases and the V segment lost 0 bases, leaving 5 bases of the junction unmatched. The germline V gene encodes CDR1 WNHNN and CDR2 SYGVQD (reference sequence). The CDR3 sequence is 15 residues long. The CDR3: CASSESGQGPYEQYF. The DNA of the CDR3 is TGCGCCAGCAGTGAGTCCGGACAGGGACCGTACGAGCAGTACTTC.

This clone was picked up a small number of times. The genes are TRBV7-8 and TRBJ1-5, with D maybe TRBD1 (6 bases). The CDR3 runs 17 residues. Per the germline V gene, CDR1 is SGHVS and CDR2 is FQNEAQ. Trimming shortened V by 2 bases and J by 4 bases, and 18 bases separated the two germline ends. The CDR3 reads CASSLHEGTLWNQPQHF. The CDR3 DNA reads as TGTGCCAGCAGCTTACACGAAGGGACACTCTGGAATCAGCCCCAGCATTTT.

The V call is TRBV27, the J call TRBJ2-7; 8 bases agree with TRBD1. Germline V lookup: CDR1 MNHEY, CDR2 SMNVEV (reference sequence). This CDR3 comprises 13 residues. V lost 4 bases to trimming and J lost 7 bases; unmatched junction nucleotides: 6. The CDR3 DNA sequence: TGTGCCAGCAGTTCCGGCAGGGGGCTGGAGCAGTACTTC. Protein: CASSSGRGLEQYF.

V usage is TRBV19 and J usage is TRBJ1-4; D is ambiguous. The length of the CDR3 is 13 residues. Trimming cost V 4 bases and J 3 bases, with 6 bases left between them. Germline V gene data show CDR1 as LNHDA and CDR2 as SQIVND (reference sequence). DNA for the CDR3: TGTGCCAGTAGTAGTACACCTAATGAAAAACTGTTTTTT. Translating it yields CASSSTPNEKLFF.